The present T cell receptor (beta chain) was sequenced within a study of shared clonotypes between healthy human individuals. Looking at the study overall: Every donor yielded three CD4 naive, three CD4 memory, two CD8 naive and one CD8 memory plate.

Concerning this clone: Its matching antigen is unknown.

Germline CDR1 is MDHEN and CDR2 is SYDVKM. This CDR3 has 16 amino acids. With 2 bases removed from V and 6 bases from J, the gap between germline ends came to 17 bases. Study outcomes and limitations: Four donors showed sharing of about 4.6% of naive CD4 clonotypes.

Genomic DNA (from each subset) was split evenly across several immunoSEQ plates. Data came from immunoSEQ multiplex PCR; TCRdb stores just in-frame clones and leaves some out. Of fewer than 1.8 million clones listed, about 98.5% are singletons. The chain has TRBV28 and TRBJ2-1, with a possible D match to TRBD2 (6 bases). The sequenced material came from naive CD4+ T cells sorted from blood. This sample's subset: CD45RA+ positively selected. This receptor was identified in a man aged 25-45 years in good health. DNA of the CDR3: TGTGCCAGCAGTTTAGTGTCGGGACTTACCTTCAATGAGCAGTTCTTC. Its protein product is CASSLVSGLTFNEQFF.